This T cell receptor beta chain comes out of a study of identical twins. The CDR3 length is 14 residues. Germline V lookup: CDR1 SGHAT, CDR2 FQNNGV. The V end was cut by 5 bases, the J end by 9 bases, with 19 bases between. TCRdb ran MiXCR on the 5' RACE reads and lists one entry per CDR3 protein. The sample carries 1,800,000 or so distinct CDR3 sequences, under 35% recorded once. The clonotype was recovered from a newborn girl in good health. Sequenced sample: cord blood. The chain is built from TRBV11-2 and TRBJ1-2; D is perhaps TRBD1 (6 bases). The CDR3 DNA reads TGTGCCAGCAGCGCAAACACAGGGTACCCTAGCTACACCTTC. Its translation: CASSANTGYPSYTF.